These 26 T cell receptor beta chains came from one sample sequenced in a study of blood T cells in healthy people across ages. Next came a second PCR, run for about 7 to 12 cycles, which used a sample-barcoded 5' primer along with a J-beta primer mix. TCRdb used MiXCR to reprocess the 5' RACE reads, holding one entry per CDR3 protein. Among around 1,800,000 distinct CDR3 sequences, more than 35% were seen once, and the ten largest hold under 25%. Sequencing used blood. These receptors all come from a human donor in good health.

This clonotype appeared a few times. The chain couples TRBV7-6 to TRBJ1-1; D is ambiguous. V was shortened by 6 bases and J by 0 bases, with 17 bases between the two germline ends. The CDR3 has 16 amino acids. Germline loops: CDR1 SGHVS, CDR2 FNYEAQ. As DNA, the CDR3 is TGTGCCAGCAGTCCCTCGCCTCCGGGGTTGAACACTGAAGCTTTCTTT. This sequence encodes CASSPSPPGLNTEAFF.

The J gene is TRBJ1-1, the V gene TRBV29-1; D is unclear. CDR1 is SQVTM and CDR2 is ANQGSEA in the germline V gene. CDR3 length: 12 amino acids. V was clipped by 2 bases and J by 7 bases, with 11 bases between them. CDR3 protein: CSVEYGESEAFF. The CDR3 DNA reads TGCAGCGTTGAATATGGGGAGAGTGAAGCTTTCTTT.

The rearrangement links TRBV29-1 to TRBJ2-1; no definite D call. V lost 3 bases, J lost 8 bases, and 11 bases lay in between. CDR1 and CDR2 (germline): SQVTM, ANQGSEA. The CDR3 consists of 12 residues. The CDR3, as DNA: TGCAGCGTTGAGATGGGTGGCGATGAGCAGTTCTTC. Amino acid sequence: CSVEMGGDEQFF.

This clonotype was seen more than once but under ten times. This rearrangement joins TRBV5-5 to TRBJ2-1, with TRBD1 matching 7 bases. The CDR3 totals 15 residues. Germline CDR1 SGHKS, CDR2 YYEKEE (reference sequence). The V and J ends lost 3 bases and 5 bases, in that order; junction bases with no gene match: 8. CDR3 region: CASSSQGVLDNEQFF. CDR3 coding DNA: TGTGCCAGCAGCTCGCAGGGGGTCCTAGACAATGAGCAGTTCTTC.

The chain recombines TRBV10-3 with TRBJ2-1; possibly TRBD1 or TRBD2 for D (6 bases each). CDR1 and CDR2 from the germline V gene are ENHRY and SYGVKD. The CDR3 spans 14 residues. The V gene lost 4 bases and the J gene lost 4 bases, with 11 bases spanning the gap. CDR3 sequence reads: CAISGQGRYNEQFF. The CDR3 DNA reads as TGTGCCATCAGTGGGCAGGGGAGGTACAATGAGCAGTTCTTC.

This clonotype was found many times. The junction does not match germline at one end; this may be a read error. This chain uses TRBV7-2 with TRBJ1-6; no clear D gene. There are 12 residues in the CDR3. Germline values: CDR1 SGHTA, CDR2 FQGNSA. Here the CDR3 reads CASSLANSPLHF. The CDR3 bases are TGTGCCAGCAGTTTAGCAAATTCACCCCTCCACTTT.

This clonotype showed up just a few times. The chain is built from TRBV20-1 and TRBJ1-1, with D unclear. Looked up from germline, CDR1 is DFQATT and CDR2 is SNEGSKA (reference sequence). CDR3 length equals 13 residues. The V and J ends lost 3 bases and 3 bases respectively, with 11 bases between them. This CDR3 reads CSARLDPYTEAFF. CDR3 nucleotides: TGCAGTGCTAGGTTGGACCCCTACACTGAAGCTTTCTTT.

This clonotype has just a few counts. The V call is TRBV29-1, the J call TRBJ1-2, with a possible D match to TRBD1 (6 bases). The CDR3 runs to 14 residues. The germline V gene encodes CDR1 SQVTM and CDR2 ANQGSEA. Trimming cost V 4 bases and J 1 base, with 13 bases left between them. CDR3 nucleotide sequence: TGCAGCGTTGTACAGGGCTCCCTTAACTATGGCTACACCTTC. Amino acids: CSVVQGSLNYGYTF. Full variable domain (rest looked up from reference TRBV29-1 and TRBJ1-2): SAVISQKPSRDICQRGTSLTIQCQVDSQVTMMFWYRQQPGQSLTLIATANQGSEATYESGFVIDKFPISRPNLTFSTLTVSNMSPEDSSIYLCSVVQGSLNYGYTFGSGTRLTVV.

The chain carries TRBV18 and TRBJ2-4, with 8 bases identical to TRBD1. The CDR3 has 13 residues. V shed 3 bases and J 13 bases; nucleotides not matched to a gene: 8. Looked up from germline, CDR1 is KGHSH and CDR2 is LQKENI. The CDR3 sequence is CASSPRDRSEQYF. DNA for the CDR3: TGTGCCAGCTCACCCAGGGACAGGTCGGAGCAGTACTTC.

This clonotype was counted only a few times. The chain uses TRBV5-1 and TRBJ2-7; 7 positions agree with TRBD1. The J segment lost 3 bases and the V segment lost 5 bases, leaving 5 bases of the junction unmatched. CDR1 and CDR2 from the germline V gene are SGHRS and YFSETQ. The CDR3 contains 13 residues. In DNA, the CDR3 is TGCGCCAGCAGGGGGACAGAGTTCTACGAGCAGTACTTC. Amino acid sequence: CASRGTEFYEQYF. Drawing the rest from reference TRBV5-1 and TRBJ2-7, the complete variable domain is KAGVTQTPRYLIKTRGQQVTLSCSPISGHRSVSWYQQTPGQGLQFLFEYFSETQRNKGNFPGRFSGRQFSNSRSEMNVSTLELGDSALYLCASRGTEFYEQYFGPGTRLTVT.

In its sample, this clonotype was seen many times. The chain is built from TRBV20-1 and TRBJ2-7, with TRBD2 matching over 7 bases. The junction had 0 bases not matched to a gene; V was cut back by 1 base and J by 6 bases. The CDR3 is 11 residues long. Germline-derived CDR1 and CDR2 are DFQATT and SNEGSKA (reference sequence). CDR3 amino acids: CSARASGEQYF. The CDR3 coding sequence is TGCAGTGCTAGAGCTAGCGGCGAGCAGTACTTC.

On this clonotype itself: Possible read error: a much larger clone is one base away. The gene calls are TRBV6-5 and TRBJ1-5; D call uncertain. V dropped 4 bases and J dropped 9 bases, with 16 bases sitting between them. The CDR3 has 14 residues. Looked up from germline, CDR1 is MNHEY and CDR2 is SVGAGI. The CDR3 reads CASSSDTLTRPQHF. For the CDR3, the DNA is TGTGCCAGCAGTTCCGACACTCTGACTCGGCCCCAGCATTTT.

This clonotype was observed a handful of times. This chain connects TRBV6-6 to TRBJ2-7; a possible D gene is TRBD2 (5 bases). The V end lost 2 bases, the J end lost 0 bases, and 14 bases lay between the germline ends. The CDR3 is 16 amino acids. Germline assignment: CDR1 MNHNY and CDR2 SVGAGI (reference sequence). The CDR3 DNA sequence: TGTGCCAGCAGTTACGGCGACGGACGGGGCTCCTACGAGCAGTACTTC. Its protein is CASSYGDGRGSYEQYF.

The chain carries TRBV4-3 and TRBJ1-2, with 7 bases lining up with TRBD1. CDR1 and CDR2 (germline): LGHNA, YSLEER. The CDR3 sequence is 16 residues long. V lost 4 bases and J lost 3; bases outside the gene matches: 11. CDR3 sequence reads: CASSPNIRGSYYGYTF. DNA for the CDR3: TGCGCCAGCAGCCCTAATATCAGGGGGTCCTACTATGGCTACACCTTC.

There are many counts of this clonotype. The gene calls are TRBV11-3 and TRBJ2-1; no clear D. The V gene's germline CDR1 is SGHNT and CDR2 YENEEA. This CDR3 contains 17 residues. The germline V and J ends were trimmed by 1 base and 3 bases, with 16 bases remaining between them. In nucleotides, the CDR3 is TGTGCCAGCAGCTTAGCGGGCCACTCGATGAACTACAATGAGCAGTTCTTC. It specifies CASSLAGHSMNYNEQFF.

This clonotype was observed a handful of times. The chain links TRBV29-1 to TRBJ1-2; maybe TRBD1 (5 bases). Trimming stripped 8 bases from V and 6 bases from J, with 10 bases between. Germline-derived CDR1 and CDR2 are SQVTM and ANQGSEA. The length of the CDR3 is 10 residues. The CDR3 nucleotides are TGCAGCTCGGAAGGGGATGGCTACACCTTC. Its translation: CSSEGDGYTF.

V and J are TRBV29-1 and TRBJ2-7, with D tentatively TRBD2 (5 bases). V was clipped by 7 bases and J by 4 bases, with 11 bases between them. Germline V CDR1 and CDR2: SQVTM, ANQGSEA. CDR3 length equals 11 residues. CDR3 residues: CSAGRRYEQYF. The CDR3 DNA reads TGCAGCGCCGGACGGAGGTACGAGCAGTACTTC.

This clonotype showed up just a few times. In DNA, the CDR3 is TGTGCCAGCAGTTTCGGGTTTAAAGAGACCCAGTACTTC. It encodes CASSFGFKETQYF. This sequence joins TRBV12-3 or TRBV12-4 and TRBJ2-5; no firm D call. The CDR3 length is 13 residues. The germline V and J ends were trimmed by 3 bases and 3 bases, with 8 bases remaining between them.

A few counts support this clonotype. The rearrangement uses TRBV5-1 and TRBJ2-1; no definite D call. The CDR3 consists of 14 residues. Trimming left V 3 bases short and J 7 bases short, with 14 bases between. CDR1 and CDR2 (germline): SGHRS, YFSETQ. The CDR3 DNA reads TGCGCCAGCAGCTCCCTAGATCCCCAAAATGAGCAGTTCTTC. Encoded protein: CASSSLDPQNEQFF.

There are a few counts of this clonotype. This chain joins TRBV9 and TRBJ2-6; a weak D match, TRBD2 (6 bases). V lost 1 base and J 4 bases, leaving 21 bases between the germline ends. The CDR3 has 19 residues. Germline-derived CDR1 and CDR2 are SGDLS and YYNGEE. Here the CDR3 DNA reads TGTGCCAGCAGCGTATCCACCCTGGAGGGTTCTAGAGGGGCCAACGTCCTGACTTTC. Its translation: CASSVSTLEGSRGANVLTF.

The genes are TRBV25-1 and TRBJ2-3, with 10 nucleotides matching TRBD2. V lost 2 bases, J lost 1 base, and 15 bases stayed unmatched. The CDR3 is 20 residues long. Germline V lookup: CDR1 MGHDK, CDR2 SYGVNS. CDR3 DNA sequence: TGTGCCAGCAGTGAACCATGGAGCGGGGGGGCCTTAAATCGCACAGATACGCAGTATTTT. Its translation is CASSEPWSGGALNRTDTQYF.

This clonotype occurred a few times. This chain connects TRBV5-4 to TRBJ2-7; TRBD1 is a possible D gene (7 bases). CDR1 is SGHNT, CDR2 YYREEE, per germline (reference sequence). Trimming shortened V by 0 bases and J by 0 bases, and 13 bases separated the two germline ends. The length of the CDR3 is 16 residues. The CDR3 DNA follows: TGTGCCAGCAGCTTGGGGTCAGGGGGGCACTCCTACGAGCAGTACTTC. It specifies CASSLGSGGHSYEQYF.

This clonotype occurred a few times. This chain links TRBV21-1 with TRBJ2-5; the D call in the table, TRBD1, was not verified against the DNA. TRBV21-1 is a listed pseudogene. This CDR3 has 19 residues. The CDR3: CASSKAPGARGTGGETQYF. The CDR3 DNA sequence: TGTGCCAGCAGCAAAGCCCCCGGGGCGAGAGGGACAGGGGGAGAGACCCAGTACTTC.

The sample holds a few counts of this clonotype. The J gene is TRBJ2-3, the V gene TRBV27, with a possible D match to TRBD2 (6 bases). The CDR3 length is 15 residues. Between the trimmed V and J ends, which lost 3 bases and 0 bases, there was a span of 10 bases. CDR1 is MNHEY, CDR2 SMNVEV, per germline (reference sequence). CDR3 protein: CASSFAGYSTDTQYF. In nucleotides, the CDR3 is TGTGCCAGCAGTTTTGCGGGGTATAGCACAGATACGCAGTATTTT.

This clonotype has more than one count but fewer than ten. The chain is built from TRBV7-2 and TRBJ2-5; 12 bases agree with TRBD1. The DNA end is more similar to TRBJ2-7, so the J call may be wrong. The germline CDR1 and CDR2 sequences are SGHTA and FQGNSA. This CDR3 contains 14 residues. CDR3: CASSLGTGGTEQYF. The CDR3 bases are TGTGCCAGCAGCTTGGGGACAGGGGGCACCGAGCAGTACTTC.

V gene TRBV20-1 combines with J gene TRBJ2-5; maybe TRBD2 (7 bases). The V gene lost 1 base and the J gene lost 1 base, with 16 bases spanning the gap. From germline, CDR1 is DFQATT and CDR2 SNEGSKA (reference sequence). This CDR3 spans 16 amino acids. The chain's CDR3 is CSARGGAGARQETQYF. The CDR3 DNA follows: TGCAGTGCTAGAGGGGGGGCGGGGGCCCGCCAAGAGACCCAGTACTTC.